This T cell receptor (beta chain) was sequenced during a study of glioma-infiltrating T cells (dated by TCRdb to 2016 to 2017). Broadly, across the study: Low-grade gliomas were WHO grade II oligodendrogliomas or astrocytomas, and glioblastomas were WHO grade IV tumors sampled at initial rather than recurrent diagnosis. For blood libraries, the target was about 4- to 11-fold sequencing coverage of some 1 million peripheral T cells. Dexamethasone was administered to glioma patients for six or fewer days before surgery. The study sequenced TCR alpha- and beta-chain repertoires from glioma tissue, from non-neoplastic brain tissue and from matched peripheral blood mononuclear cells. Three low-grade glioma patients, 7 or 8 primary glioblastoma patients and three non-glioma patients contributing non-neoplastic brain tissue were included in the paired cohort. To gauge divergence between tissue and blood T-cell populations, every tissue-infiltrating repertoire was compared against the peripheral blood repertoire from the same patient. Broad study findings and their caveats: VJ-independent divergence between tissue and blood was found to be below expectation in non-neoplastic patients but above expectation in all gliomas, particularly low-grade gliomas. Tissue and blood shared very few CDR3 sequences, a result attributed to high CDR3 diversity and limited sampling. The group comparisons were based on small numbers of patients: three non-neoplastic, three low-grade glioma and roughly eight glioblastoma patients. A signature set of shared blood CDR3 motifs marked patients with low tissue-blood divergence and was depleted in highly divergent patients.

The iRepertoire nested amplicon-rescue multiplex PCR (arm-PCR) platform was used to amplify TCR alpha and beta CDR3 regions from RNA. The input for one-step reverse transcription and amplification was about 95-450 ng of either tissue mRNA or PBMC total RNA. Following bead purification, Illumina adapters were added by a secondary multiplex PCR, and the libraries were gel-purified between 200 and 400 bp. The libraries contained internal 6-nucleotide barcodes that were used for demultiplexing. Sequencing of the libraries was done on an Illumina MiSeq using 2x220 or 2x250 nucleotide paired-end reads. Per the source publication's procedure: FLASH 1.2.11 was used to merge paired reads, and BWA-MEM then aligned the reads to the GRCh37 human genome before TRA and TRB reads were extracted. For V and J assignment, an IMGT-derived reference of cassette sequences and CDR3 motifs that included pseudogenes was used. Reads were translated in three frames, and productive CDR3s were defined as those with a C...FGXG motif and no stop codons. A clonotype was defined as a unique combination of a V-J cassette pair and a CDR3 amino acid sequence. Hamming distance filtering was applied to reads, with thresholds set by the sequence error rate of each sample in mapped regions. Through fastp at Q25 and MiXCR, TCRdb rebuilt clones from the public reads, retaining in-frame beta chains. Each entry merges the rows of one CDR3 protein and shows their most common DNA and genes. The authors' filters were not applied to this entry. A total of around 350,000 distinct CDR3 sequences appear in this sample, roughly two fifths of them only once. The ten largest clones capture 12% of the sample.

Spanning cysteine to phenylalanine, the CDR3 consists of 16 amino acids. Only the CDR3 DNA stays, 48 bases, in frame from base 1. Per the germline V gene, LGHNT is the CDR1 and FRNRAP is the CDR2. At the junction V is shortened by 3 bases and J by 2 bases; bases outside the gene matches: 5. Note on this clonotype: Its antigen is currently not known. No qualities accompany the bases; no much larger clone lies one base away.

Immediately after resection, surgical brain or tumor specimens were cryofrozen in liquid nitrogen, with peripheral blood cells collected concurrently. Recombination joined TRBV12-5 with TRBJ2-3, with 10 bases aligning to TRBD2. This TCR was sampled from a human donor with low-grade glioma or glioblastoma, undergoing nonglioma brain surgery, or in good health (not recorded which). The source material was glioma tissue, nonneoplastic brain tissue, or PBMCs (not recorded which). The sequence in DNA is TGTGCTAGTGGTTTCAACCTAGCGGGGGTCACAGATACGCAGTATTTT. Its protein is CASGFNLAGVTDTQYF.